Following are 16 T cell receptor beta chains from one sample sequenced in a study of cytomegalovirus exposure and HLA in healthy donors. PCR involved 60 Vbeta and 13 Jbeta primers. Generated by immunoSEQ multiplex PCR, the TCRdb table keeps only in-frame clones and is missing some. Of 150,000 to 200,000 clones listed, around 79% are singletons. Specimen: PBMCs. All receptors come from a woman between 35 and 50 years old in good health and CMV-seropositive.

The chain employs TRBV6-5 and TRBJ2-3; 10 bases agree with TRBD1. After removal of 8 bases from V and 5 bases from J, the junction contained 4 bases not matched to a gene. This CDR3 has 13 residues. Germline V gene sequence: CDR1 MNHEY, CDR2 SVGAGI. The DNA for the CDR3 is TGTGCCAGCCGGGACAGGGGCCTAGATACGCAGTATTTT. Translated, it gives CASRDRGLDTQYF.

The chain recombines TRBV19 with TRBJ1-3, with a possible D match to TRBD1 (5 bases). The V end lost 11 bases, the J end lost 1 base, and 18 bases lay between the germline ends. The germline CDR1 and CDR2 sequences are LNHDA and SQIVND (reference sequence). There are 15 residues in the CDR3. The CDR3 DNA sequence: TGTGCCTCAAGGCGGGGGGACGTTTCTGGAAACACCATATATTTT. Translated, it gives CASRRGDVSGNTIYF.

This chain links TRBV5-6 with TRBJ2-7, with 7 bases lining up with TRBD2. This CDR3 has 13 amino acids. Trimming removed 4 bases from V and 3 bases from J; junction bases left unmatched: 4. Per the germline V gene, CDR1 is SGHDT and CDR2 is YYEEEE. The chain's CDR3 is CASSMGLNYEQYF. For the CDR3, the DNA is TGTGCCAGCAGCATGGGACTAAACTACGAGCAGTACTTC.

The chain uses TRBV7-2 and TRBJ2-7, with no clear D. This CDR3 contains 13 residues. The germline V gene encodes CDR1 SGHTA and CDR2 FQGNSA. Trimming pared 1 base from V and 4 bases from J, leaving 8 bases between. CDR3 coding DNA: TGTGCCAGCAGCTTAGGTTTTCGTTACGAGCAGTACTTC. Translation: CASSLGFRYEQYF.

The chain couples TRBV29-1 to TRBJ2-5; D unclear. The J call is uncertain, as TRBJ2-7 better fits the DNA end. Germline CDR1 and CDR2: SQVTM and ANQGSEA. The CDR3 covers 11 residues. CDR3 nucleotide sequence: TGCAGCGTTGAAAGCTCCTACGAGCAGTACTTC. Its protein product is CSVESSYEQYF.

The chain is built from TRBV7-8 and TRBJ1-2, with 7 positions matching TRBD1. This CDR3 spans 15 amino acids. Germline trimming cut 5 bases from V and 0 bases from J; bases unmatched to any gene: 6. The germline CDR1 and CDR2 sequences are SGHVS and FQNEAQ. This chain's CDR3 is CASSVGTASNYGYTF. The CDR3 coding sequence is TGTGCCAGCAGCGTCGGGACAGCTTCTAACTATGGCTACACCTTC.

This clone came up a few times. This chain uses TRBV7-2 with TRBJ2-3; D might be TRBD2 (7 bases). The CDR3 has 16 residues. Germline values: CDR1 SGHTA, CDR2 FQGNSA. Trimming took off 5 bases at V and 4 bases at J, with 19 bases between the two ends. The CDR3: CASSPGGGAGADTQYF. The CDR3 DNA reads as TGTGCCAGCAGCCCAGGAGGGGGGGCAGGGGCAGATACGCAGTATTTT.

This clone is a singleton in its sample. The rearrangement uses TRBV11-2 and TRBJ2-2; TRBD1 might be the D (5 bases). V was shortened by 5 bases and J by 4 bases, with 8 bases between the two germline ends. This CDR3 contains 13 residues. Germline CDR1 and CDR2: SGHAT and FQNNGV. CDR3 residues: CASSRQTTGELFF. Here the CDR3 DNA reads TGTGCCAGCAGCCGACAGACCACCGGGGAGCTGTTTTTT.

Of note for this clone: At the DNA level, this CDR3 is encoded by other sequences in the same sample as well. J is TRBJ1-2 and V is TRBV5-6; 9 nucleotides align to TRBD1. The CDR3 extends over 15 amino acids. The V segment lost 0 bases and the J segment 2 bases; nucleotides outside the gene matches: 2. Germline CDR1 and CDR2: SGHDT and YYEEEE. CDR3 loop: CASSLGDRGNYGYTF. The CDR3 nucleotides are TGTGCCAGCAGCTTGGGTGACAGGGGGAACTATGGCTACACCTTC.

The chain links TRBV7-2 to TRBJ1-4; 10 bases map to TRBD1. The V segment lost 5 bases and the J segment 8 bases; nucleotides outside the gene matches: 8. Germline values: CDR1 SGHTA, CDR2 FQGNSA. The CDR3 loop spans 15 amino acids. CDR3 sequence reads: CASSAWDRGVEKLFF. As DNA, the CDR3 is TGTGCCAGCAGCGCGTGGGACAGGGGTGTGGAAAAACTGTTTTTT.

The chain joins TRBV19 to TRBJ2-7; the D gene is possibly TRBD1 (5 bases). Germline CDR1 reads LNHDA; CDR2 reads SQIVND (reference sequence). The CDR3 runs to 14 residues. The V end lost 2 bases, the J end lost 5 bases, and 13 bases lay between the germline ends. CDR3 DNA: TGTGCCAGTAGTATATCGCCCAGGGCCGACGAGCAGTACTTC. Translated, it gives CASSISPRADEQYF.

The rearrangement links TRBV28 to TRBJ2-7, with TRBD1 as a possible D gene (6 bases). The CDR3 is 13 residues long. Per germline, CDR1 MDHEN and CDR2 SYDVKM. Trimming took 4 bases from V and 9 from J, leaving 16 bases between them. The CDR3, as DNA: TGTGCCAGCAGTTCGGGGAACAGGGCACGGCAGTACTTC. It specifies CASSSGNRARQYF.

This clone was seen a few times. The V and J genes are TRBV28 and TRBJ2-3; 8 bases line up with TRBD2. The CDR3 has 13 residues. Unmatched junction bases numbered 7, after V lost 6 bases and J lost 8 bases. The germline CDR1 and CDR2 sequences are MDHEN and SYDVKM. As DNA, the CDR3 is TGTGCCAGCAGCCCGGGGGGGCGGGGTACGCAGTATTTT. Its protein is CASSPGGRGTQYF.

V is TRBV11-2 and J is TRBJ1-6; 7 bases line up with TRBD1. From germline, CDR1 is SGHAT and CDR2 FQNNGV. V lost 3 bases, J lost 6 bases, and 2 bases stayed unmatched. This CDR3 comprises 14 residues. CDR3 loop: CASSLGTANSPLHF. CDR3 DNA: TGTGCCAGCAGCTTGGGGACAGCTAATTCACCCCTCCACTTT.

The chain links TRBV7-2 to TRBJ2-3, with D hard to call. Germline V gives CDR1 SGHTA, CDR2 FQGNSA. CDR3 length equals 15 residues. With 5 bases removed from V and 3 bases from J, the gap between germline ends came to 15 bases. CDR3 amino acids: CASSVTGSLTDTQYF. DNA for the CDR3: TGTGCCAGCAGCGTAACCGGGTCTTTAACAGATACGCAGTATTTT.

This clone was detected a few times. The rearrangement joins TRBV5-1 to TRBJ2-5, with 9 bases fitting TRBD1. With 4 bases clipped from V and 5 bases from J, the junction kept 6 bases outside the gene matches. CDR3 size: 14 residues. Germline CDR1 is SGHRS and CDR2 is YFSETQ. In DNA form, the CDR3 reads TGCGCCAGCAGCCCTACAGGGGGCATGGAGACCCAGTACTTC. The encoded protein is CASSPTGGMETQYF. Full variable domain (remainder filled in from reference TRBV5-1 and TRBJ2-5): KAGVTQTPRYLIKTRGQQVTLSCSPISGHRSVSWYQQTPGQGLQFLFEYFSETQRNKGNFPGRFSGRQFSNSRSEMNVSTLELGDSALYLCASSPTGGMETQYFGPGTRLLVL.